A selection of T cell receptor beta chains follows, all from one sample in a study of immune cell composition in non-small cell lung cancer. Clones were read by immunoSEQ multiplex PCR, and TCRdb kept only the in-frame ones, dropping some. The data hold around 16,000 clones, with about 80% observed a single time. The data were also submitted as part of a second study, on CD4 T cells in lung cancer.

The source material was non-adjacent lung tissue. These receptors were obtained from a human donor with non-small cell lung cancer. CDR3s include the opening cysteine and the closing phenylalanine or tryptophan. A D gene is named only where the DNA matches it firmly. Clone size is not always given. Where it is, it says once, few, many or a class for expanded clones.

J gene: TRBJ2-3
clone size: few
V gene: TRBV5-1
D gene: TRBD2
CDR3 length: 14
CDR3 DNA: TGCGCCAGCAAAGCGGGGGGGTTCGGGGATACGCAGTATTTT
CDR3 protein: CASKAGGFGDTQYF

J gene: TRBJ2-7
clone size: .
V gene: TRBV5-1
D gene: .
CDR3 length: 14
CDR3 DNA: TGCGCCAGCAGCTCGGGGGACGTGCCCTACGAGCAGTACTTC
CDR3 protein: CASSSGDVPYEQYF

J gene: TRBJ1-5
clone size: few
V gene: TRBV2
D gene: TRBD1
CDR3 length: 15
CDR3 DNA: TGTGCCAGCAGTCTGGGGACAGGGGAAAATCAGCCCCAGCATTTT
CDR3 protein: CASSLGTGENQPQHF

J gene: TRBJ2-3
clone size: .
V gene: TRBV19
D gene: TRBD2
CDR3 length: 18
CDR3 DNA: TGTGCCAGTAGTACGACTAGCGGGGGGGTTTCTGTACGAGATACGCAGTATTTT
CDR3 protein: CASSTTSGGVSVRDTQYF

J gene: TRBJ2-7
clone size: .
V gene: TRBV7-2
D gene: .
CDR3 length: 14
CDR3 DNA: TGTGCCAGCAGCTTAAAGTTGAAGGGAAGTGTGCAGTACTTC
CDR3 protein: CASSLKLKGSVQYF

J gene: TRBJ1-2
clone size: once
V gene: TRBV9
D gene: .
CDR3 length: 14
CDR3 DNA: TGTGCCAGCAGCGTAGGGGGGAGTTACTATGGCTACACCTTC
CDR3 protein: CASSVGGSYYGYTF

J gene: TRBJ1-1
clone size: .
V gene: TRBV7-3
D gene: .
CDR3 length: 15
CDR3 DNA: TGTGCCAGCAGGAAAAGGGGCGGCGGGAACACTGAAGCTTTCTTT
CDR3 protein: CASRKRGGGNTEAFF

J gene: TRBJ2-1
clone size: once
V gene: TRBV5-1
D gene: TRBD1
CDR3 length: 16
CDR3 DNA: TGCGCCAGCAGCTTGCGTCAGGGGGCCTCCTACAATGAGCAGTTCTTC
CDR3 protein: CASSLRQGASYNEQFF

J gene: TRBJ1-2
clone size: .
V gene: TRBV6-5
D gene: .
CDR3 length: 13
CDR3 DNA: TGTGCCAGCACCGAGAGGGGGAACTATGGCTACACCTTC
CDR3 protein: CASTERGNYGYTF

J gene: TRBJ1-3
clone size: .
V gene: TRBV28
D gene: .
CDR3 length: 14
CDR3 DNA: TGTGCCAGCAGCACAGGGCTAGCTGGAAACACCATATATTTT
CDR3 protein: CASSTGLAGNTIYF

J gene: TRBJ2-5
clone size: few
V gene: TRBV28
D gene: TRBD2
CDR3 length: 14
CDR3 DNA: TGTGCCAGCAGTCTGGGACTAGCGGTGGAGAGCCAGTACTTC
CDR3 protein: CASSLGLAVESQYF

J gene: TRBJ2-3
clone size: .
V gene: TRBV7-2
D gene: .
CDR3 length: 14
CDR3 DNA: TGTGCCAGCAGCTTAGACGGCCCCACAGATACGCAGTATTTT
CDR3 protein: CASSLDGPTDTQYF

J gene: TRBJ2-2
clone size: .
V gene: TRBV19
D gene: TRBD2
CDR3 length: 16
CDR3 DNA: TGTGCCAGTAGTACTCTAGCGGGGGGGCTCACCGGGGAGCTGTTTTTT
CDR3 protein: CASSTLAGGLTGELFF

J gene: TRBJ1-1
clone size: .
V gene: TRBV28
D gene: .
CDR3 length: 12
CDR3 DNA: TGTGCCAGCAGGGGGGCTAGTATTGAAGCTTTCTTT
CDR3 protein: CASRGASIEAFF

J gene: TRBJ2-7
clone size: .
V gene: TRBV7-8
D gene: TRBD1
CDR3 length: 16
CDR3 DNA: TGTGCCAGCAGCGGGGGTTGGGGACAGGGTTCCTACGAGCAGTACTTC
CDR3 protein: CASSGGWGQGSYEQYF

J gene: TRBJ1-2
clone size: .
V gene: TRBV28
D gene: .
CDR3 length: 13
CDR3 DNA: TGTGCCAGCAGTTTAGGCCAGGGATATGGCTACACCTTC
CDR3 protein: CASSLGQGYGYTF

J gene: TRBJ2-2
clone size: .
V gene: TRBV5-5
D gene: .
CDR3 length: 12
CDR3 DNA: TGTGCCAGCAGCTATGGGGTCGGGGAGCTGTTTTTT
CDR3 protein: CASSYGVGELFF

J gene: TRBJ1-2
clone size: medium-sized
V gene: TRBV19
D gene: .
CDR3 length: 12
CDR3 DNA: TGTGCCAGTAGTTTCCAGGGAGCTGGCTACACCTTC
CDR3 protein: CASSFQGAGYTF

J gene: TRBJ2-7
clone size: .
V gene: TRBV6-5
D gene: .
CDR3 length: 13
CDR3 DNA: TGTGCCAGCAGTTACGGCGGCCACTACGAGCAGTACTTC
CDR3 protein: CASSYGGHYEQYF

J gene: TRBJ2-7
clone size: .
V gene: TRBV28
D gene: TRBD1
CDR3 length: 17
CDR3 DNA: TGTGCCAGCAGTCTTCCGCCTGGGACAGCCCCTCGGTACGAGCAGTACTTC
CDR3 protein: CASSLPPGTAPRYEQYF

J gene: TRBJ2-5
clone size: .
V gene: TRBV29-1
D gene: TRBD1
CDR3 length: 13
CDR3 DNA: TGCAGCGTTGAAGGGACAGGCGAAGAGACCCAGTACTTC
CDR3 protein: CSVEGTGEETQYF

J gene: TRBJ1-1
clone size: .
V gene: TRBV11-2
D gene: TRBD1
CDR3 length: 14
CDR3 DNA: TGTGCCAGCAGCTTCGGACAGGGTATAACTGAAGCTTTCTTT
CDR3 protein: CASSFGQGITEAFF

J gene: TRBJ1-2
clone size: .
V gene: TRBV6-6
D gene: TRBD1
CDR3 length: 14
CDR3 DNA: TGTGCCAGCTTATGGGACACAGGGGCTGATGGCTACACCTTC
CDR3 protein: CASLWDTGADGYTF

J gene: TRBJ2-3
clone size: .
V gene: TRBV19
D gene: TRBD1
CDR3 length: 15
CDR3 DNA: TGTGCCAGTAGTGACGACAGGGCTAGCACAGATACGCAGTATTTT
CDR3 protein: CASSDDRASTDTQYF

J gene: TRBJ1-3
clone size: once
V gene: TRBV5-1
D gene: .
CDR3 length: 16
CDR3 DNA: TGCGCCAGCAGCTTGGAGGGCACGGTCTCTGGAAACACCATATATTTT
CDR3 protein: CASSLEGTVSGNTIYF

J gene: TRBJ2-3
clone size: .
V gene: TRBV9
D gene: TRBD2
CDR3 length: 16
CDR3 DNA: TGTGCCAGCAGCGTAGCAGCGGGGGGTAGATCAGATACGCAGTATTTT
CDR3 protein: CASSVAAGGRSDTQYF

J gene: TRBJ2-1
clone size: .
V gene: TRBV5-1
D gene: .
CDR3 length: 13
CDR3 DNA: TGCGCCAGCAGGGAAGGACATTCGGGTGAGCAGTTCTTC
CDR3 protein: CASREGHSGEQFF

J gene: TRBJ1-1
clone size: .
V gene: TRBV11-1
D gene: .
CDR3 length: 16
CDR3 DNA: TGTGCCAGCAGCTTTGATGGATTGCTCGGGCTCGATGAAGCTTTCTTT
CDR3 protein: CASSFDGLLGLDEAFF

J gene: TRBJ2-5
clone size: .
V gene: TRBV7-2
D gene: .
CDR3 length: 14
CDR3 DNA: TGTGCCAGCAGCTTAGTAGGGGGCCAAGAGACCCAGTACTTC
CDR3 protein: CASSLVGGQETQYF

J gene: TRBJ1-1
clone size: .
V gene: TRBV7-8
D gene: .
CDR3 length: 14
CDR3 DNA: TGTGCCAGCAGCCCCGCCGGGATGAACACTGAAGCTTTCTTT
CDR3 protein: CASSPAGMNTEAFF

J gene: TRBJ1-5
clone size: few
V gene: TRBV19
D gene: .
CDR3 length: 18
CDR3 DNA: TGTGCCAGTAGTATTCTTCGGGGGCAGTTTTATAGCAATCAGCCCCAGCATTTT
CDR3 protein: CASSILRGQFYSNQPQHF

J gene: TRBJ2-7
clone size: .
V gene: TRBV5-4
D gene: .
CDR3 length: 13
CDR3 DNA: TGTGCCAGCACCGAAATTTCCTCTGCCGAGCAGTACTTC
CDR3 protein: CASTEISSAEQYF

J gene: TRBJ1-1
clone size: .
V gene: TRBV7-9
D gene: .
CDR3 length: 13
CDR3 DNA: TGTGCCAGCAGCTCCCTTAGTAACACTGAAGCTTTCTTT
CDR3 protein: CASSSLSNTEAFF

J gene: TRBJ1-1
clone size: .
V gene: TRBV7-6
D gene: .
CDR3 length: 13
CDR3 DNA: TGTGCCAGCAGCTTAGGGGGAGGGACTGAAGCTTTCTTT
CDR3 protein: CASSLGGGTEAFF

J gene: TRBJ2-7
clone size: once
V gene: TRBV7-2
D gene: TRBD1
CDR3 length: 16
CDR3 DNA: TGTGCCAGCAGCTTAGGAGGACAGGGGAGCGTCTACGAGCAGTACTTC
CDR3 protein: CASSLGGQGSVYEQYF

J gene: TRBJ2-3
clone size: few
V gene: TRBV5-8
D gene: .
CDR3 length: 17
CDR3 DNA: TGTGCCAGCAGCCAAGTGGGGGCGGGGGATACCACAGATACGCAGTATTTT
CDR3 protein: CASSQVGAGDTTDTQYF

J gene: TRBJ1-1
clone size: .
V gene: TRBV15
D gene: .
CDR3 length: 14
CDR3 DNA: TGTGCCACCAGCAGAGTCAGGGTGGACACTGAAGCTTTCTTT
CDR3 protein: CATSRVRVDTEAFF

J gene: TRBJ1-1
clone size: .
V gene: TRBV18
D gene: .
CDR3 length: 13
CDR3 DNA: TGTGCCAGCTCACCAAACAGGGAAACTGAAGCTTTCTTT
CDR3 protein: CASSPNRETEAFF

J gene: TRBJ1-4
clone size: .
V gene: TRBV11-3
D gene: .
CDR3 length: 13
CDR3 DNA: TGTGCCAGCAGCTTACGCAATAATGAAAAACTGTTTTTT
CDR3 protein: CASSLRNNEKLFF

J gene: TRBJ2-6
clone size: .
V gene: TRBV30
D gene: .
CDR3 length: 15
CDR3 DNA: TGTGCCTGGAGTGGAGGACACGCTGGGGCCAACGTCCTGACTTTC
CDR3 protein: CAWSGGHAGANVLTF

J gene: TRBJ1-1
clone size: .
V gene: TRBV5-4
D gene: .
CDR3 length: 13
CDR3 DNA: TGTGCCAGCAGCTTGGAGGAGAGCCTGGAAGCTTTCTTT
CDR3 protein: CASSLEESLEAFF

J gene: TRBJ1-1
clone size: .
V gene: TRBV20-1
D gene: .
CDR3 length: 11
CDR3 DNA: TGCAGTGCTAGGCCGGTGACTGAAGCTTTCTTT
CDR3 protein: CSARPVTEAFF

J gene: TRBJ2-7
clone size: .
V gene: TRBV6-5
D gene: .
CDR3 length: 15
CDR3 DNA: TGTGCCAGCAGTTTGACTCTTATCCAGACCTACGAGCAGTACTTC
CDR3 protein: CASSLTLIQTYEQYF

J gene: TRBJ2-5
clone size: .
V gene: TRBV7-2
D gene: TRBD2
CDR3 length: 15
CDR3 DNA: TGTGCCAGCAGCCCAGGACTAGCGGCACAAGAGACCCAGTACTTC
CDR3 protein: CASSPGLAAQETQYF

J gene: TRBJ1-5
clone size: .
V gene: TRBV6-5
D gene: TRBD1
CDR3 length: 15
CDR3 DNA: TGTGCCAGCAGTTACGGACAGGGAGGCAATCAGCCCCAGCATTTT
CDR3 protein: CASSYGQGGNQPQHF

J gene: TRBJ1-3
clone size: .
V gene: TRBV6-1
D gene: .
CDR3 length: 14
CDR3 DNA: TGTGCCAGCAGTGAAGCGTACAGAGGAAACACCATATATTTT
CDR3 protein: CASSEAYRGNTIYF

J gene: TRBJ2-7
clone size: .
V gene: TRBV5-6
D gene: .
CDR3 length: 14
CDR3 DNA: TGTGCCAGCAGCTTGTCTGCAGGGAGGTACGAGCAGTACTTC
CDR3 protein: CASSLSAGRYEQYF

J gene: TRBJ2-6
clone size: .
V gene: TRBV5-4
D gene: .
CDR3 length: 13
CDR3 DNA: TGTGCCAGCAGCCCCTCTGGGGCCAACGTCCTGACTTTC
CDR3 protein: CASSPSGANVLTF

J gene: TRBJ2-7
clone size: .
V gene: TRBV6-6
D gene: TRBD1
CDR3 length: 14
CDR3 DNA: TGTGCCAGCAGCCAGACCCTGACAGGGTCCGAGCAGTACTTC
CDR3 protein: CASSQTLTGSEQYF

J gene: TRBJ2-5
clone size: .
V gene: TRBV11-2
D gene: TRBD2
CDR3 length: 17
CDR3 DNA: TGTGCCAGCAGTCCCATGGGACTAGCGGGGGGCCAAGAGACCCAGTACTTC
CDR3 protein: CASSPMGLAGGQETQYF